Below, one T cell receptor (beta chain) is given with its context. This may arise from a read error, as a much more abundant clone is one base away. The sample contains more than one DNA sequence encoding this CDR3. Some clones are missing from TCRdb's copy, which holds only in-frame ones; the method was immunoSEQ multiplex PCR. The sample records approximately 980,000 clones, over 60% being singletons. The data were obtained in a study of shared clonotypes between healthy human individuals. CDR3 size: 13 residues. V was trimmed by 2 bases and J by 1 base, leaving 6 bases between them. Germline V lookup: CDR1 SGHKS, CDR2 YYEKEE (reference sequence).

The chain is built from TRBV5-5 and TRBJ1-1; no clear D gene. Sample: memory CD4+ T cells sorted from blood. The subset was: CD45RA-negative fraction. This TCR was recovered from a man between 18 and 29 years old in good health. CDR3 amino acids: CASSFTGNTEAFF. CDR3 nucleotide sequence: TGTGCCAGCAGCTTTACGGGGAACACTGAAGCTTTCTTT.